This T cell receptor beta chain emerged from a study of T cells in Graves' hyperthyroidism and ophthalmopathy. Notes on the study in general: Most clonotypes that expanded in the thyroid above 0.001 also showed up in blood.

TCR beta CDR3 region amplification was performed from RNA transcripts. TCR CDR3 regions were first amplified by RT-PCR with HTBI primers. TCRdb processed the multiplex PCR reads anew with MiXCR; each CDR3 protein has one entry. The sample lists fewer than 750,000 distinct CDR3 sequences, about 43% seen once, with around 7.7% in the top ten. The CDR3 length is 16 residues. From germline, CDR1 is LGHNA and CDR2 YSLEER. V gave up 1 base and J gave up 5 bases; unmatched junction bases: 6. The hyperthyroidism was newly diagnosed and had lasted under 2 months; the patients were aged 18 to 65. Lactation, pregnancy, other autoimmune disease or uncontrolled infection led to exclusion of patients. The diagnostic basis comprised clinical symptoms, serum thyroxine and TRAb, thyroid ultrasound and orbital computed tomography. This clonotype appeared many times. Antigen specificity is unknown.

Sequencing used peripheral blood or thyroid tissue (not recorded which). The receptor was isolated from a woman in her late teens or twenties with Graves' hyperthyroidism. The J gene is TRBJ2-5, the V gene TRBV4-3, with 11 bases fitting TRBD1. CDR3 bases: TGCGCCAGCAGCCAAGGCTGGACAGGGGGCCGGGAGACCCAGTACTTC. Translated: CASSQGWTGGRETQYF.